The rows below give T cell receptor beta chains drawn from one sample of a study of a mutant IDH1 vaccine in newly diagnosed glioma. Their antigens remain unidentified. Generated by immunoSEQ multiplex PCR, the TCRdb table keeps only in-frame clones and is missing some. The sample includes around 130,000 clones, around three quarters seen only once; the top ten take approximately 5%. Here the sequenced sample was PBMCs, taken from a glioma patient whose treatment included an IDH1 peptide vaccine. The receptor set was obtained from a man aged 35 to 55 with glioma. CDR3s include the opening cysteine and the closing phenylalanine or tryptophan. A D gene is named only where the DNA matches it firmly. Clone size, where shown, is once, few, many, or a class for clones that have expanded.

d_call	v_call	clone_size	j_call	cdr3_nt	cdr3_aa
.	TRBV6-5	few	TRBJ1-4	TGTGCCAGCAGTTACGGAGCAGAAAATGAAAAACTGTTTTTT	CASSYGAENEKLFF
.	TRBV7-3	.	TRBJ2-5	TGTGCCAGCAGCATCGGGACACACCAAGAGACCCAGTACTTC	CASSIGTHQETQYF
TRBD2	TRBV7-2	.	TRBJ2-7	TGTGCCAGCAGCTTTAGACTAGCGGGTCGCTACGAGCAGTACTTC	CASSFRLAGRYEQYF
TRBD2	TRBV7-2	.	TRBJ2-1	TGTGCCAGCAGCCCACCAGGCGGGGGGCATCTCCGGGAGCAGTTCTTC	CASSPPGGGHLREQFF
.	TRBV4-3	.	TRBJ1-5	TGCGCCAGCAGCCAAGGGGTGGGAGGGGATAGCAATCAGCCCCAGCATTTT	CASSQGVGGDSNQPQHF
.	TRBV6-6	.	TRBJ2-5	TGTGCCAGCAGCGTAAGGGGGACTCAAGAGACCCAGTACTTC	CASSVRGTQETQYF
TRBD1	TRBV4-2	.	TRBJ2-7	TGTGCCAGCAGCCAAGCCACGGGACAGGACAGCTCCTACGAGCAGTACTTC	CASSQATGQDSSYEQYF
TRBD1	TRBV4-1	.	TRBJ2-7	TGCGCCAGCAGCCAAGTCTCCGGGACAGCCTCCTACGAGCAGTACTTC	CASSQVSGTASYEQYF
.	TRBV9	.	TRBJ2-3	TGTGCCAGCAGCGCTCCACTAGACCCGAGTAGTACAGATACGCAGTATTTT	CASSAPLDPSSTDTQYF
.	TRBV25-1	few	TRBJ2-2	TGTGCCAGCAGTGAATCTGGTAAAGACACCGGGGAGCTGTTTTTT	CASSESGKDTGELFF
.	TRBV21-1	.	TRBJ1-4	TGTGCCAGCAGCAAAGCCCGGACGAGTCCGAAGGAACTGTTTTTT	CASSKARTSPKELFF
TRBD1	TRBV7-9	.	TRBJ2-7	TGTGCCAGCAGCACCCGGGACAGGGCCTACGAGCAGTACTTC	CASSTRDRAYEQYF
.	TRBV6-5	once	TRBJ1-1	TGTGCCAGTCCGGGACCCAGGAACACTGAAGCTTTCTTT	CASPGPRNTEAFF
TRBD2	TRBV6-4	.	TRBJ2-3	TGTGCCAGCAGTAAACGACTAGCGGGGGGGGGAGATACGCAGTATTTT	CASSKRLAGGGDTQYF
.	TRBV10-3	.	TRBJ1-2	TGTGCCATCAGTGATGGCGGGGTAAACTATGGCTACACCTTC	CAISDGGVNYGYTF
TRBD1	TRBV11-2	.	TRBJ1-4	TGTGCCAGCAGCTTAGATGGACAGGTTAATGAAAAACTGTTTTTT	CASSLDGQVNEKLFF
.	TRBV6-6	.	TRBJ1-1	TGTGCCAGCAGTTACCCGGTGGGCATGAACACTGAAGCTTTCTTT	CASSYPVGMNTEAFF
.	TRBV7-9	once	TRBJ2-5	TGTGCCAGCAGCACTCCCATTCACGGGGGAGGAGAGACCCAGTACTTC	CASSTPIHGGGETQYF
.	TRBV7-2	.	TRBJ2-2	TGTGCCAGCAGCTTAGGGGCGGCCGGGGAGCTGTTTTTT	CASSLGAAGELFF
.	TRBV5-4	.	TRBJ1-2	TGTGCCAGCAGCTTCGACAGAAACTATGGCTACACCTTC	CASSFDRNYGYTF
TRBD1	TRBV7-2	.	TRBJ1-2	TGTGCCAGCAGCTCAGGCACAGGGGGCGCTGAGGGCTACACCTTC	CASSSGTGGAEGYTF
.	TRBV27	once	TRBJ2-7	TGTGCCAGCAGTTTGTTTCCGATGGGGTACTACGAGCAGTACTTC	CASSLFPMGYYEQYF
.	TRBV5-8	.	TRBJ2-1	TGTGCCAGCAGCTTATACCGGGGGAATGAGCAGTTCTTC	CASSLYRGNEQFF
TRBD2	TRBV4-2	.	TRBJ2-3	TGTGCCAGCAGCCATGAACTAGCGGGCGCCAGCCCTAGCACAGATACGCAGTATTTT	CASSHELAGASPSTDTQYF
.	TRBV23-1	.	TRBJ2-7	TGCGCCAGCAGTCAATCGACTCAGCAGTACTTC	CASSQSTQQYF
.	TRBV6-1	.	TRBJ1-2	TGTGCCAGCAGGGGGTCCCAACACGACTATGGCTACACCTTC	CASRGSQHDYGYTF
.	TRBV30	.	TRBJ1-6	TGTGCCTGGAATTCATTGGAGATTGGGGGGCCATATTCACCCCTCCACTTT	CAWNSLEIGGPYSPLHF
TRBD1	TRBV4-1	.	TRBJ2-3	TGCGCCAGCAGCCTTCCGCTGAGGCGGACAGGGATCACAGATACGCAGTATTTT	CASSLPLRRTGITDTQYF
.	TRBV5-6	.	TRBJ1-2	TGTGCCAGCAGTCAAGGGCAGGGGATCGCACCCGATTTTGGCTACACCTTC	CASSQGQGIAPDFGYTF
.	TRBV30	.	TRBJ2-7	TGTGCCTGGGACAGCGCCTACGAGCAGTACTTC	CAWDSAYEQYF
.	TRBV5-1	few	TRBJ1-1	TGCGCCAGCAGCTTGTGGAGGGGTCCAGTGGAGAGGGCTGAAGCTTTCTTT	CASSLWRGPVERAEAFF
.	TRBV5-4	.	TRBJ2-3	TGTGCCAGCAGCTCGGCTAAGATGAGGGGACAAAGCACAGATACGCAGTATTTT	CASSSAKMRGQSTDTQYF
.	TRBV28	.	TRBJ1-3	TGTGCCAGCAGTTTATCGGCCTTAAACACCATATATTTT	CASSLSALNTIYF
TRBD1	TRBV9	.	TRBJ1-6	TGTGCCAGCAGAAGAGGGACAGGGATTCAGTCACCCCTCCACTTT	CASRRGTGIQSPLHF
TRBD1	TRBV28	.	TRBJ2-7	TGTGCCAGCAGACGGACAGGGGGCTCCTACGAGCAGTACTTC	CASRRTGGSYEQYF
TRBD2	TRBV4-1	.	TRBJ2-7	TGCGCCAGCAGCCAAGAGCCCGCTGGCGGGGGGATGTACGAGCAGTACTTC	CASSQEPAGGGMYEQYF
TRBD2	TRBV5-6	.	TRBJ2-2	TGTGCCAGCAGCGACGGGGGCCGCCTAGCGGGAGTGAGCACCGGGGAGCTGTTTTTT	CASSDGGRLAGVSTGELFF
.	TRBV19	.	TRBJ1-1	TGTGCCAGTAATCCCAACGCCGGGGTAACTGAAGCTTTCTTT	CASNPNAGVTEAFF
.	TRBV10-3	.	TRBJ1-2	TGTGCCATCAGTCCCGACCTGTATGGCTACACCTTC	CAISPDLYGYTF
.	TRBV27	.	TRBJ1-2	TGTGCCAGCAGACGTCCCGGGACACCTAACTATGGCTACACCTTC	CASRRPGTPNYGYTF
.	TRBV10-1	few	TRBJ1-5	TGCGCCGCCCACAGGGCCTGGGGCAATCAGCCCCAGCATTTT	CAAHRAWGNQPQHF
.	TRBV4-3	.	TRBJ2-2	TGCGCCAGCAGCCAAGATCTGAGTGTTCCCGGGGAGCTGTTTTTT	CASSQDLSVPGELFF
.	TRBV5-1	.	TRBJ2-7	TGCGCCAGCAGCTTGGGACCTTCCCTCTACGAGCAGTACTTC	CASSLGPSLYEQYF
.	TRBV19	.	TRBJ1-2	TGTGCCAGTAGTATGACCGGGGGCTGGGACTATGGCTACACCTTC	CASSMTGGWDYGYTF
.	TRBV18	.	TRBJ2-7	TGTGCCAGCTCACCGTCGACTAGACCCTACGAGCAGTACTTC	CASSPSTRPYEQYF